The 24 T cell receptor beta chains below come from one sample, sequenced in a study of blood T cells in healthy people across ages. Together with a sample-barcoded 5' primer, a J-beta primer mix was included in a second PCR lasting about 7 to 11 cycles. MiXCR, run by TCRdb on the 5' RACE reads, gives a single entry per CDR3 protein. The table includes more than 1.4 million distinct CDR3 sequences, about 43% detected once. The sample consisted of blood. The receptors shown here come from a woman aged 18-35 years in good health.

Only a few counts were recorded for this clonotype. V is TRBV6-5 and J is TRBJ2-4; possibly TRBD1 for D (6 bases). Trimming took off 2 bases at V and 8 bases at J, with 16 bases between the two ends. Germline loops: CDR1 MNHEY, CDR2 SVGAGI. This CDR3 is built from 15 residues. The CDR3 sequence: CASSYGGLSGDIQYF. The DNA for the CDR3 is TGTGCCAGCAGTTACGGAGGACTCTCAGGGGACATTCAGTACTTC.

This clonotype was seen a few times. V and J are TRBV6-1 and TRBJ1-6; maybe TRBD1 (6 bases). Germline CDR1 is MNHNS and CDR2 is SASEGT. The CDR3 loop spans 21 amino acids. V was shortened by 6 bases and J by 0 bases, with 27 bases between the two germline ends. The CDR3 region is CASSPGQPYTTRSSYNSPLHF. CDR3 nucleotide sequence: TGTGCCAGCAGCCCGGGACAACCATATACCACTAGGAGCTCCTATAATTCACCCCTCCACTTT.

Note on this clonotype: One junction end disagrees with the germline gene, perhaps due to a read error. The chain recombines TRBV6-5 with TRBJ2-7, with D maybe TRBD1 (5 bases). Germline CDR1 and CDR2: MNHEY and SVGAGI. This CDR3 is built from 12 residues. The CDR3 coding sequence is TGTGCCAACAGTGACAGACTGGGCACCCAGTACTTC. This translates into CANSDRLGTQYF.

The sample holds a few counts of this clonotype. The CDR3 DNA sequence: TGTGCCAGCATCCTCGGGCCCCGGCATGAAGCTTTCTTT. Translated: CASILGPRHEAFF. The chain employs TRBV6-2 or TRBV6-3 and TRBJ1-1; D remains ambiguous. Germline lookup yields CDR1 MNHEY and CDR2 SVGEGT. The ends were cut back, 7 bases at V and 7 bases at J, with 16 bases in the middle. CDR3 size: 13 residues.

The rearrangement uses TRBV6-1 and TRBJ2-7; D ambiguous. The CDR3 is made up of 13 amino acids. CDR1 is MNHNS and CDR2 is SASEGT in the germline V gene. V dropped 2 bases and J dropped 6 bases, with 11 bases sitting between them. As DNA, the CDR3 is TGTGCCAGCAGTGAATTCTCCGGTTTCGAGCAGTACTTC. Its translation: CASSEFSGFEQYF.

The chain carries TRBV6-2 or TRBV6-3 and TRBJ2-7; D uncertain. The germline gives CDR1 MNHEY, CDR2 SVGEGT. This CDR3 is 12 amino acids long. The ends were cut back, 4 bases at V and 3 bases at J, with 7 bases in the middle. The CDR3 sequence: CASSSPVYEQYF. The CDR3 DNA reads TGTGCCAGCAGTTCGCCTGTCTACGAGCAGTACTTC.

The rearrangement joins TRBV29-1 to TRBJ1-1; 8 bases are a match to TRBD1. Germline CDR1 reads SQVTM; CDR2 reads ANQGSEA. The V segment lost 6 bases and the J segment 1 base; nucleotides outside the gene matches: 7. The CDR3 covers 14 residues. CDR3 amino acids: CSVAGGAGNTEAFF. The CDR3 DNA follows: TGCAGCGTGGCAGGGGGCGCGGGGAACACTGAAGCTTTCTTT. Filled out from reference TRBV29-1 and TRBJ1-1, the complete variable domain reads SAVISQKPSRDICQRGTSLTIQCQVDSQVTMMFWYRQQPGQSLTLIATANQGSEATYESGFVIDKFPISRPNLTFSTLTVSNMSPEDSSIYLCSVAGGAGNTEAFFGQGTRLTVV.

The chain recombines TRBV20-1 with TRBJ2-3, with 9 bases lining up with TRBD1. The germline CDR1 and CDR2 sequences are DFQATT and SNEGSKA (reference sequence). The V gene end was trimmed by 2 bases and the J gene end by 9 bases; junction bases not matched to a gene: 3. This CDR3 spans 12 amino acids. CDR3 DNA sequence: TGCAGTGCTAGACGACAGGGGGGCACGCAGTATTTT. It yields the protein CSARRQGGTQYF.

With respect to this clonotype: Sequence at one end of the junction differs from germline and may be a read error. The V and J genes are TRBV4-1 and TRBJ1-1; no clear D. The CDR3 has 20 amino acids. Germline CDR1 is MGHRA and CDR2 is YSYEKL. The CDR3 loop reads CANSQPPILGPKRLNTEAFF. CDR3 nucleotide sequence: TGCGCCAACAGCCAACCCCCCATTCTAGGCCCTAAAAGGCTGAACACTGAAGCTTTCTTT.

The chain links TRBV7-6 to TRBJ2-3; D may be TRBD2 (6 bases). The CDR3 totals 15 residues. CDR1 is SGHVS, CDR2 FNYEAQ, per germline. With 2 bases removed from V and 2 bases from J, the gap between germline ends came to 11 bases. The CDR3, as DNA: TGTGCCAGCAGCTTACGGGAGACACCCACAGATACGCAGTATTTT. Its translation is CASSLRETPTDTQYF.

This chain joins TRBV11-3 and TRBJ2-1; D possibly corresponds to TRBD2 (5 bases). Germline assignment: CDR1 SGHNT and CDR2 YENEEA. This CDR3 is 15 amino acids long. Trimming took 2 bases from V and 8 from J, leaving 16 bases between them. CDR3 sequence: CASSLPWAGVHEQFF. In DNA form, the CDR3 reads TGTGCCAGCAGCTTACCGTGGGCCGGGGTACATGAGCAGTTCTTC.

This chain joins TRBV29-1 and TRBJ1-1, with D tentatively TRBD1 (5 bases). This CDR3 spans 14 amino acids. Looked up from germline, CDR1 is SQVTM and CDR2 is ANQGSEA. Trimming took off 6 bases at V and 5 bases at J, with 19 bases between the two ends. The CDR3 DNA sequence: TGCAGCGTCGGGGACGCCTTCCTTGGAACTGAAGCTTTCTTT. Encoded protein: CSVGDAFLGTEAFF.

This clonotype was counted only a few times. The chain couples TRBV7-6 to TRBJ2-1; D possibly corresponds to TRBD2 (5 bases). Germline CDR1 and CDR2: SGHVS and FNYEAQ. The CDR3 sequence is 14 residues long. Trimming took off 3 bases at V and 3 bases at J, with 9 bases between the two ends. The CDR3 nucleotides read TGTGCCAGCAGCTTGCAACGGGACTACAATGAGCAGTTCTTC. Translating it yields CASSLQRDYNEQFF.

To note about this clonotype: A clone one base away is much larger, so this may be a read error. V gene TRBV4-1 combines with J gene TRBJ2-5; D unclear. Trimming removed 1 base at V and 11 bases at J, with 23 bases between. Germline assignment: CDR1 MGHRA and CDR2 YSYEKL. The CDR3 has 16 amino acids. The CDR3 DNA sequence: TGCGCCAGCAGCCAAGGTAGGCGGTTTCTCAACAATGAGCAGTACTTC. Residues: CASSQGRRFLNNEQYF.

In its sample, this clonotype was seen many times. This chain connects TRBV5-1 to TRBJ2-7; 7 nucleotides line up with TRBD1. Trimming at V came to 2 bases and at J to 5 bases, leaving 4 bases not matched to a gene. The CDR3 is 13 amino acids. Germline V lookup: CDR1 SGHRS, CDR2 YFSETQ. CDR3: CASSFTRGNEQYF. As DNA, the CDR3 is TGCGCCAGCAGCTTTACCAGGGGGAACGAGCAGTACTTC.

The chain combines TRBV6-2 or TRBV6-3 with TRBJ2-1; a possible D gene is TRBD1 (6 bases). CDR1 and CDR2 (germline): MNHEY, SVGEGT. V was pared by 8 bases and J by 5 bases, with 16 bases between. CDR3 length: 14 amino acids. Here the CDR3 DNA reads TGTGCCAGCGGGGGCGGCAGGGCGAACAATGAGCAGTTCTTC. Protein sequence: CASGGGRANNEQFF.

In this sample, this clonotype turned up a few times. The chain carries TRBV12-3 or TRBV12-4 and TRBJ1-1; D is possibly TRBD1 (6 bases). CDR3 size: 15 residues. The V end was cut by 5 bases, the J end by 6 bases, with 19 bases between. The CDR3 spells CASSKTGAGESEAFF. CDR3 in DNA: TGTGCCAGCAGTAAGACAGGAGCGGGGGAGTCTGAAGCTTTCTTT.

The CDR3 region has the DNA TGCAGTGCAAGGGGTCAAAAAACAACCTACGAGCAGTACTTC. It encodes CSARGQKTTYEQYF. The chain links TRBV20-1 to TRBJ2-7, with D perhaps TRBD1 (5 bases). Germline assignment: CDR1 DFQATT and CDR2 SNEGSKA (reference sequence). V lost 6 bases and J 2 bases, leaving 17 bases between the germline ends. CDR3 length: 14 amino acids.

This clonotype appeared a few times. Germline is not matched at one junction end, which may reflect a read error. This rearrangement joins TRBV29-1 to TRBJ1-6, with TRBD1 as a possible D gene (6 bases). Germline CDR1 SQVTM, CDR2 ANQGSEA. CDR3 length equals 14 residues. The CDR3 sequence: CSAEDRLGDSPPHF. The CDR3 bases are TGCAGCGCCGAAGACAGGTTAGGGGACTCACCCCCCCACTTT.

Regarding this clonotype: A read error may produce the germline difference seen at one junction end. The V call is TRBV4-1, the J call TRBJ2-1; 8 nucleotides align to TRBD2. The CDR3 is made up of 17 amino acids. The germline gives CDR1 MGHRA, CDR2 YSYEKL. CDR3 nucleotide sequence: TGCGCCAGCAGCTCCGGGACTAGGGCTTCGTCCTACAGTGAGCAGTTCTTC. This translates into CASSSGTRASSYSEQFF.

This clonotype was recorded a few times. The V call is TRBV20-1, the J call TRBJ2-5, with D perhaps TRBD1 or TRBD2 (6 bases each). V was clipped by 6 bases and J by 1 base, with 21 bases between them. The CDR3 has 16 residues. The V gene's germline CDR1 is DFQATT and CDR2 SNEGSKA (reference sequence). CDR3 nucleotide sequence: TGCAGTGCAGAACCGAGGGGGGTAAACTTCCAAGAGACCCAGTACTTC. Encoded protein: CSAEPRGVNFQETQYF.

This sequence joins TRBV29-1 and TRBJ1-1; D remains ambiguous. Trimming removed 6 bases from V and 1 base from J, with 12 bases in between. This CDR3 is built from 13 residues. Germline CDR1 SQVTM, CDR2 ANQGSEA. The CDR3 loop reads CSVVSMWNTEAFF. CDR3 nucleotide sequence: TGCAGCGTCGTGTCCATGTGGAACACTGAAGCTTTCTTT.

The chain couples TRBV11-3 to TRBJ2-1; 7 bases match TRBD2. The length of the CDR3 is 17 residues. Trimming cost V 4 bases and J 3 bases; bases outside gene matches: 12. Germline-derived CDR1 and CDR2 are SGHNT and YENEEA. The CDR3 nucleotides are TGTGCCAGCAGCTCGCGCCGCGGGACTACCGTCTACAATGAGCAGTTCTTC. This gives the protein CASSSRRGTTVYNEQFF.

The gene calls are TRBV5-1 and TRBJ2-7; possible D gene TRBD1, 6 bases. The germline gives CDR1 SGHRS, CDR2 YFSETQ. Trimming took 3 bases from V and 4 from J, leaving 11 bases between them. The CDR3 totals 13 residues. DNA of the CDR3: TGCGCCAGCAGCTCTGAACAGGGTTACGAGCAGTACTTC. It is translated as CASSSEQGYEQYF.